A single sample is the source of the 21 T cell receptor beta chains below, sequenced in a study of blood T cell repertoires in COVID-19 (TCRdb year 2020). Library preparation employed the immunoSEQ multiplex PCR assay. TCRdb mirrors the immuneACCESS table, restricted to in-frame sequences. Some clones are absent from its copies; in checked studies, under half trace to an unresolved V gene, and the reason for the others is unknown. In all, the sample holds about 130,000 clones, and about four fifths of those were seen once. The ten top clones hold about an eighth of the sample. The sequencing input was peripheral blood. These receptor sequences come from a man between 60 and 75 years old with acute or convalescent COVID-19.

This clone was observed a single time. CDR3 bases: TGCAGCGTTGTTGCTAGCGGGAATTGGGAGACCCAGTACTTC. This gives the protein CSVVASGNWETQYF. This chain uses TRBV29-1 with TRBJ2-5; 9 bases match TRBD2. The CDR3 covers 14 residues. The V gene end was trimmed by 4 bases and the J gene end by 5 bases; junction bases not matched to a gene: 8. From germline, CDR1 is SQVTM and CDR2 ANQGSEA.

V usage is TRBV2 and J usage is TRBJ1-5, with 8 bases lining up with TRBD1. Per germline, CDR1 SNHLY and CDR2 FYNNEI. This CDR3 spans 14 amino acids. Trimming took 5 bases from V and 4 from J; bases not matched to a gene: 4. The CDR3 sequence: CASSRQGQNQPQHF. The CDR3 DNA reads TGTGCCAGCAGTCGACAGGGGCAGAATCAGCCCCAGCATTTT. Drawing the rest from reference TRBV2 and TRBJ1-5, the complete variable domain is EPEVTQTPSHQVTQMGQEVILRCVPISNHLYFYWYRQILGQKVEFLVSFYNNEISEKSEIFDDQFSVERPDGSNFTLKIRSTKLEDSAMYFCASSRQGQNQPQHFGDGTRLSIL.

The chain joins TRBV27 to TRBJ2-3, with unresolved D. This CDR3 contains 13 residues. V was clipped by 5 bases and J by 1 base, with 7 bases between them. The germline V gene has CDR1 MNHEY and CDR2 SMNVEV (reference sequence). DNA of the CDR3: TGTGCCAGCAGTAATCGGGGCACAGATACGCAGTATTTT. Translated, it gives CASSNRGTDTQYF.

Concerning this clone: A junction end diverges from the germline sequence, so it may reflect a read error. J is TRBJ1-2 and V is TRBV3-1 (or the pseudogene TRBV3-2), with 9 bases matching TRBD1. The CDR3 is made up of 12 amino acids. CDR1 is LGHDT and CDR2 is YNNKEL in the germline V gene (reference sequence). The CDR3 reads CASSRETGGLVF. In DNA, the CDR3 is TGTGCCAGCAGCCGGGAAACAGGGGGCTTAGTCTTC.

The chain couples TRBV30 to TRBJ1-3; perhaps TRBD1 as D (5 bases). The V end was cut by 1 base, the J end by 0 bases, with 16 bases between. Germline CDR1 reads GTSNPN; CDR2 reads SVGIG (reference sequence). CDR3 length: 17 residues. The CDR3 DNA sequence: TGTGCCTGGAGTGACTGGGGCAGTTCCCTCTCTGGAAACACCATATATTTT. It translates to CAWSDWGSSLSGNTIYF.

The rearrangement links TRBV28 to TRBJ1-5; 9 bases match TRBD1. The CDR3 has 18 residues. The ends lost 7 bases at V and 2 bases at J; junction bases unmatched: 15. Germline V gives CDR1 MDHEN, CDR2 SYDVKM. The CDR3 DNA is TGTGCCAGCATCCCCCGAGGGGGACAGGGCGCAGGCAATCAGCCCCAGCATTTT. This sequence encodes CASIPRGGQGAGNQPQHF.

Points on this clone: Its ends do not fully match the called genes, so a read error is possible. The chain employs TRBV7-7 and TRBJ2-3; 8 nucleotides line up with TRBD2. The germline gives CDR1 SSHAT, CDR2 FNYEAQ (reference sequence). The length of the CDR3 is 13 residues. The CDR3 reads CASSSEREDTQYF. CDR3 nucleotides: TGTGCTAGCAGCTCTGAGCGGGAGGATACGCAGTATTTT.

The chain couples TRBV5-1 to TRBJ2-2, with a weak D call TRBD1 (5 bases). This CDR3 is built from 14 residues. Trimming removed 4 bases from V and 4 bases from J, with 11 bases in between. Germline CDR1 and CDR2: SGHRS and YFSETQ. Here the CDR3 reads CASSTGTVTGELFF. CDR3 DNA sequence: TGCGCCAGCAGCACAGGAACGGTCACCGGGGAGCTGTTTTTT. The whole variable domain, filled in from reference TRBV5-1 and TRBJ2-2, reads KAGVTQTPRYLIKTRGQQVTLSCSPISGHRSVSWYQQTPGQGLQFLFEYFSETQRNKGNFPGRFSGRQFSNSRSEMNVSTLELGDSALYLCASSTGTVTGELFFGEGSRLTVL.

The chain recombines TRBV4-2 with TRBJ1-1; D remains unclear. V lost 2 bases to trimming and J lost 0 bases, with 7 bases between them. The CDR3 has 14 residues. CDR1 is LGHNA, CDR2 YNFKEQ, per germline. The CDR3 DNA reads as TGTGCCAGCAGCCAATCTTTCCTGAACACTGAAGCTTTCTTT. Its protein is CASSQSFLNTEAFF.

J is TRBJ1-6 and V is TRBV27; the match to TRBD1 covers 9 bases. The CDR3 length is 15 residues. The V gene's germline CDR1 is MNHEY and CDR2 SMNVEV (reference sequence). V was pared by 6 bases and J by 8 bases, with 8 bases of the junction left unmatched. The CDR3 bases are TGTGCCAGCAGGGCAACAGGGGGCGCATATTCACCCCTCCACTTT. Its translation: CASRATGGAYSPLHF.

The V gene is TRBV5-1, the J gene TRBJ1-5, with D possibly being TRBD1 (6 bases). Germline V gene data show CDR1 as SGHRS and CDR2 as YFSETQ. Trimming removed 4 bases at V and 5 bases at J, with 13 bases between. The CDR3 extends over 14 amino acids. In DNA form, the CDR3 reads TGCGCCAGCAGCAAGGGGGTAGGGGATCAGCCCCAGCATTTT. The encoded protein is CASSKGVGDQPQHF.

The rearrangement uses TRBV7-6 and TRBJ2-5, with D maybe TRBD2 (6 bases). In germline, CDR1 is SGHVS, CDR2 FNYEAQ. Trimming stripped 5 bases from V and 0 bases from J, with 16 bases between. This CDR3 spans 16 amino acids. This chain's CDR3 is CASSPRRGEHQETQYF. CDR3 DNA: TGTGCCAGCAGCCCCAGGAGGGGAGAACACCAAGAGACCCAGTACTTC.

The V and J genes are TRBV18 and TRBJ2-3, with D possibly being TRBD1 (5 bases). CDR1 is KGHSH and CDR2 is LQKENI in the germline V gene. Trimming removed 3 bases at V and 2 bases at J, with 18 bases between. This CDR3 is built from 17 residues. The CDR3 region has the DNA TGTGCCAGCTCACCTATGGCAGGGATCCGCGACACAGATACGCAGTATTTT. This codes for CASSPMAGIRDTDTQYF.

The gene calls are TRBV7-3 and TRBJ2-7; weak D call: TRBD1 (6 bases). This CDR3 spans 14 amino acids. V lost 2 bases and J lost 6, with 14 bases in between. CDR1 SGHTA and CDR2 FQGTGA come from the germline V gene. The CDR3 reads CASSLSGRGFEQYF. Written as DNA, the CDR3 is TGTGCCAGCAGCTTATCGGGCAGGGGATTCGAGCAGTACTTC.

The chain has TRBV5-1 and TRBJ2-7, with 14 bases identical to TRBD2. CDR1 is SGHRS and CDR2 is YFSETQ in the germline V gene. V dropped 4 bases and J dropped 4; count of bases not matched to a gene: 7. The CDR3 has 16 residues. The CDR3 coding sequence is TGCGCCAGCAGCGTGGGACTAGCGGGAGTGTTGTACGAGCAGTACTTC. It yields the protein CASSVGLAGVLYEQYF.

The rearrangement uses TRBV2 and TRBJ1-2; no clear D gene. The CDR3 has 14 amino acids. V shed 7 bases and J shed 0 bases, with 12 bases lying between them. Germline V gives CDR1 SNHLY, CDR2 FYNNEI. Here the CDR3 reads CASILDISNYGYTF. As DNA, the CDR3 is TGTGCCAGCATCCTAGATATTTCTAACTATGGCTACACCTTC.

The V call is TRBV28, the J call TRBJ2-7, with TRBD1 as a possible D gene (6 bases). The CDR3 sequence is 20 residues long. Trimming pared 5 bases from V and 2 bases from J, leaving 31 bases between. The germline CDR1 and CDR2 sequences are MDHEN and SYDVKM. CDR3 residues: CASSVPLGARTRSNPYEQYF. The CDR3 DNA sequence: TGTGCCAGCAGTGTCCCCTTGGGGGCTCGAACTAGGTCCAATCCCTACGAGCAGTACTTC.

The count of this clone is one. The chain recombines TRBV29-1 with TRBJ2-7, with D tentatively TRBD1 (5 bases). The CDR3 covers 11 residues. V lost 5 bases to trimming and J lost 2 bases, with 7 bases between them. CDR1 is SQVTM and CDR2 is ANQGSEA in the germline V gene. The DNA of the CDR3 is TGCAGCGTTCTCAGGGCCTACGAGCAGTACTTC. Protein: CSVLRAYEQYF.

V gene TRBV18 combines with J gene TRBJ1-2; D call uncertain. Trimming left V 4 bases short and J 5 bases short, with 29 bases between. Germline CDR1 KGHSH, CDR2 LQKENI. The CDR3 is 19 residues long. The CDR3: CASSQLVPGSTVPTYGYTF. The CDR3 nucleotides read TGTGCCAGCTCACAGTTGGTTCCGGGATCCACGGTTCCCACTTATGGCTACACCTTC.

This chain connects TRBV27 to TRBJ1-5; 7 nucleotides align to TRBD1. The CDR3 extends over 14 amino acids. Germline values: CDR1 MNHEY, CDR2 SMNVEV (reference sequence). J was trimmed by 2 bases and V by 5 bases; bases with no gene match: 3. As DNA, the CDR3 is TGTGCCAGCAGTCCCGGGACAGGCAATCAGCCCCAGCATTTT. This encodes CASSPGTGNQPQHF.

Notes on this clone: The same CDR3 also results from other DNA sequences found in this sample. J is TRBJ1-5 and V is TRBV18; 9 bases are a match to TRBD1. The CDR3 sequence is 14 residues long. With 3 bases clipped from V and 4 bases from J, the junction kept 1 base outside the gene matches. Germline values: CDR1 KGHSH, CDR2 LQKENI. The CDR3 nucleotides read TGTGCCAGCTCACCGGGACAGGGTAATCAGCCCCAGCATTTT. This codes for CASSPGQGNQPQHF.